This TCR beta chain appears in the sequencing data of a study of T cells of healthy individuals. This clonotype has at least ten counts. The V gene lost 5 bases and the J gene lost 4 bases, with 15 bases spanning the gap. In germline, CDR1 is SGHTA, CDR2 FQGNSA. The CDR3 is 14 residues long. Each CDR3 protein gets one entry after TCRdb re-called the 5' RACE reads with MiXCR. The sample has 90,000 to 100,000 distinct CDR3 sequences, approximately 16% seen once. The TCR was taken from a human donor in good health. This rearrangement joins TRBV7-2 to TRBJ2-7; D may be TRBD2 (6 bases). The CDR3 spells CASSPGTYTYEQYF. The DNA for the CDR3 is TGTGCCAGCAGCCCCGGGACTTACACATACGAGCAGTACTTC.